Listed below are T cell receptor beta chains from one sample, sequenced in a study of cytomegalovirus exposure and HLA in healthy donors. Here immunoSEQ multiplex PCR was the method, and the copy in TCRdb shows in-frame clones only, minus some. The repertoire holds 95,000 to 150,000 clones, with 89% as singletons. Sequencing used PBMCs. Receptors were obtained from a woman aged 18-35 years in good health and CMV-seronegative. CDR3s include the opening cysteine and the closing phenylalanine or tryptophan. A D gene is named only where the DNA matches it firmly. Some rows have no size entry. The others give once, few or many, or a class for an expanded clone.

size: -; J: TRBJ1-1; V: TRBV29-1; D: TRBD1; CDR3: CSVEDGQGGAFF; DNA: TGCAGCGTTGAAGACGGACAGGGTGGAGCTTTCTTT
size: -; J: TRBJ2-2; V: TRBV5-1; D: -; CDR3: CASSIRQGLDTGELFF; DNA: TGCGCCAGCAGCATAAGACAGGGACTGGACACCGGGGAGCTGTTTTTT
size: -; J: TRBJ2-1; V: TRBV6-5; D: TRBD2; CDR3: CASSYSIPSGIFEQFF; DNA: TGTGCCAGCAGTTACTCGATCCCTAGCGGGATTTTTGAGCAGTTCTTC
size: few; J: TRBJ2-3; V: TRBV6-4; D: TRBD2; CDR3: CASSGTSGGGGTDTQYF; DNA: TGTGCCAGCAGTGGGACTAGCGGGGGAGGTGGCACAGATACGCAGTATTTT
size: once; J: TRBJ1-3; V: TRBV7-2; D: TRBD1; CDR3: CASSPGTAENTIYF; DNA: TGTGCCAGCAGCCCCGGGACAGCCGAGAACACCATATATTTT
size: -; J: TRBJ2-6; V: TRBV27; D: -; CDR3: CASSSGRGPSGANVLTF; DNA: TGTGCCAGCAGTTCTGGCAGGGGCCCCTCTGGGGCCAACGTCCTGACTTTC
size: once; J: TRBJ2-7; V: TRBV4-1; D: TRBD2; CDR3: CASSQEGLAGGPLYEQYF; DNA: TGCGCCAGCAGCCAAGAGGGACTAGCGGGAGGGCCTTTATACGAGCAGTACTTC
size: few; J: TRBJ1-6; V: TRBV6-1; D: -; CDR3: CASSDRDNSPLHF; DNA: TGTGCCAGCAGTGACAGGGATAATTCACCCCTCCACTTT
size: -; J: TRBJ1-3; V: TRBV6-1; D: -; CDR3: CASRSRDSDTIYF; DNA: TGTGCCAGCAGATCCCGGGATAGTGACACCATATATTTT
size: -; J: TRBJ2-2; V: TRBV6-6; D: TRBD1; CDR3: CASSRGQGGTGELFF; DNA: TGTGCCAGCAGTCGCGGACAGGGAGGAACCGGGGAGCTGTTTTTT
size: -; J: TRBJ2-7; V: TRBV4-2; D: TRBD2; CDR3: CASSQPGVTSGYYEQYF; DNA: TGTGCCAGCAGCCAACCCGGGGTGACTAGCGGTTACTACGAGCAGTACTTC
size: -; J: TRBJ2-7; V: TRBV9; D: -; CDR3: CASSGTNPYEQYF; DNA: TGTGCCAGCAGCGGCACAAATCCCTACGAGCAGTACTTC
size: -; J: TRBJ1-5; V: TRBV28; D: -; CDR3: CASSFGGQLSNQPQHF; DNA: TGTGCCAGCAGTTTCGGAGGACAGCTTAGCAATCAGCCCCAGCATTTT
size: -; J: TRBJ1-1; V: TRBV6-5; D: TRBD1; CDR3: CASSPGTGAFF; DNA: TGTGCCAGCAGTCCGGGGACAGGAGCTTTCTTT
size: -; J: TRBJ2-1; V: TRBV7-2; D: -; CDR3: CASSWVEGLNEQFF; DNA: TGTGCCAGCAGCTGGGTGGAGGGGCTCAATGAGCAGTTCTTC
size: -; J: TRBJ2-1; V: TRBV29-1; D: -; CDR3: CSARGNNEQFF; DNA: TGCAGCGCTAGGGGAAACAATGAGCAGTTCTTC
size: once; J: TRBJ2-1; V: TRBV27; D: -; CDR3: CASSLSGVNEQFF; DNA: TGTGCCAGCAGCCTTTCAGGGGTTAATGAGCAGTTCTTC
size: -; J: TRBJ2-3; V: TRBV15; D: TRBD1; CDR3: CATSRRGQGKVADTQYF; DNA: TGTGCCACCAGCAGGAGAGGACAGGGGAAGGTGGCAGATACGCAGTATTTT
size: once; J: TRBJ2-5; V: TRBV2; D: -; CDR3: CASSVIEETQYF; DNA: TGTGCCAGCAGTGTAATAGAAGAGACCCAGTACTTC
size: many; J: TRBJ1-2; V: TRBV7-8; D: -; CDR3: CASSAERGAYGYTF; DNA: TGTGCCAGCAGCGCCGAACGGGGGGCGTATGGCTACACCTTC
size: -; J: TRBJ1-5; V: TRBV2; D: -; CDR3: CASTKTEISNQPQHF; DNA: TGTGCCAGCACCAAGACAGAGATAAGCAATCAGCCCCAGCATTTT
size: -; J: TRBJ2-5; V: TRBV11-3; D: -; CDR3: CASSLTVGEGETQYF; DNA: TGTGCCAGCAGTCTTACGGTGGGAGAGGGCGAGACCCAGTACTTC
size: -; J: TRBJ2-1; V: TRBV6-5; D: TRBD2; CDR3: CASSYLLAGVSGEQFF; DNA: TGTGCCAGCAGTTACCTCCTAGCGGGAGTCTCCGGTGAGCAGTTCTTC
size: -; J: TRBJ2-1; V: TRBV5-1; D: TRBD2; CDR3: CASSSRVAGSHNEQFF; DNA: TGCGCCAGCAGCTCCCGGGTAGCGGGGTCTCATAATGAGCAGTTCTTC
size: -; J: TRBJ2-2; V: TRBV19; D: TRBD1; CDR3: CASNKGANTGELFF; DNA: TGTGCCAGTAATAAGGGGGCTAACACCGGGGAGCTGTTTTTT
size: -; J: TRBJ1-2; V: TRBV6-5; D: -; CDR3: CASSSPVDGYTF; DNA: TGTGCCAGCAGCTCACCAGTTGATGGCTACACCTTC
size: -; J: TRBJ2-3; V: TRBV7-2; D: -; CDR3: CASSLGVNTQYF; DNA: TGTGCCAGCAGCTTAGGTGTAAATACGCAGTATTTT
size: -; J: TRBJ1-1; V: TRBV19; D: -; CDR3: CASSNGTLNTEAFF; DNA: TGTGCCAGCAGCAACGGGACACTAAACACTGAAGCTTTCTTT
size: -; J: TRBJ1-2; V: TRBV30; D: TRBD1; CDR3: CAWIIQGADYGYTF; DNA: TGTGCCTGGATTATACAGGGGGCAGACTATGGCTACACCTTC